The present entry profiles one TCR beta chain with its context. This sample was included in a study of blood T cell repertoires in COVID-19. Study in general: Sources were T cells, B-cell-depleted T cells, or PBMCs; the material itself was cDNA or gDNA.

Authors' analysis steps: Amplification from reference gene primers served as the basis for estimated nucleated cell counts. Sequenced by immunoSEQ multiplex PCR; TCRdb stores in-frame clones only, minus some. V and J calls and clone size are those listed in that table; D and trimming were worked out from the DNA. The sample contains 210,000 or so clones, almost 90% of which appear only once. The receptor comes from a man between 18 and 29 years old with active or convalescent COVID-19. Source material: peripheral blood.

CDR3 DNA: TGTGCCAGCAGTTACTCAGCCCCCGGGGCCAACGTCCTGACTTTC. Its protein is CASSYSAPGANVLTF. The chain recombines TRBV6-5 with TRBJ2-6; D is ambiguous. There are 15 residues in the CDR3. V shed 0 bases and J shed 4 bases, with 7 bases lying between them. The V gene's germline CDR1 is MNHEY and CDR2 SVGAGI.